This T cell receptor beta chain was found in a study of OX40 agonist ivuxolimab in advanced cancers. Study background: The treatment was a fully human IgG2 OX40 agonist, ivuxolimab. Partial responses, seen in three patients, involved one hepatocellular carcinoma and two cutaneous melanomas. Whole-study results and caveats: At 0.1 to 3.0 mg/kg and by week 6, CD4+ and CD8+ T cells in the blood had expanded clonally.

This clone was seen just once. The antigen remains unidentified. Profiled with immunoSEQ multiplex PCR; TCRdb holds only in-frame clones, not every one. The top ten clones hold 0.15% to 0.19% of a sample with about 120,000 clones, roughly 95% of them seen once. The CDR3 spans 15 residues. Per germline, CDR1 LNHDA and CDR2 SQIVND (reference sequence). V shed 6 bases and J 4 bases; nucleotides not matched to a gene: 7. The material sequenced was CD4+ or CD8+ T cells sorted from blood, taken in a trial of the OX40 agonist ivuxolimab. The V call is TRBV19, the J call TRBJ2-5, with 11 bases that match TRBD2. The clonotype was recovered from an adult with an advanced solid tumor such as melanoma, head and neck, liver or kidney cancer. The CDR3 protein is CASRINSGGGETQYF. CDR3 DNA sequence: TGTGCCAGTAGGATAAATAGCGGGGGGGGAGAGACCCAGTACTTC.